This T cell receptor beta chain was captured by sequencing in a study of blood T cells in healthy people across ages. A second roughly 6 to 11 cycle PCR used barcoded and J-beta primers. The template-switch adaptor was a 5' adaptor with 12 random nucleotides. It tagged each cDNA molecule. TCRdb passed the 5' RACE reads through MiXCR, listing each CDR3 protein once. In the table there are roughly 1.9 million distinct CDR3 sequences, about two fifths of which are singletons. General study findings and limits: Estimated diversity, derived from one million T cells, was regarded as an underestimate.

On this clonotype: Its cognate antigen is unknown.

The TCR originated in a human donor in good health. The sequencing input was blood.

This CDR3 reads CSVAETGGTGANVLTF. In nucleotides, the CDR3 is TGCAGCGTTGCGGAGACAGGGGGCACTGGGGCCAACGTCCTGACTTTC. The chain combines TRBV29-1 with TRBJ2-6; 10 bases align to TRBD1. V lost 4 bases to trimming and J lost 2 bases; unmatched junction nucleotides: 5. CDR1 is SQVTM and CDR2 is ANQGSEA in the germline V gene. The CDR3 loop spans 16 amino acids.